This TCR beta chain was sequenced for a study of OX40 agonist ivuxolimab in advanced cancers. Study outcomes and limitations: Clonal expansion was among the lowest in partial responders at 0.1-3.0 mg/kg, especially CD8+.

Measured with immunoSEQ multiplex PCR; TCRdb has only the in-frame clones, and not every one. The repertoire holds roughly 16,000 clones, with over 70% as singletons. The V and J ends lost 0 bases and 2 bases respectively, with 11 bases between them. CDR3 length equals 15 residues. CDR1 and CDR2 (germline): MGHRA, YSYEKL. Collection of blood occurred at baseline, at cycle 4 day 1, and at cycle 7 day 1. Regarding this clone: Its antigen is currently unknown.

The receptor was derived from an adult with an advanced solid tumor such as melanoma, head and neck, liver or kidney cancer. The chain recombines TRBV4-1 with TRBJ2-7; no firm D call. Here the sequenced sample was CD4+ or CD8+ T cells sorted from blood, taken in a trial of the OX40 agonist ivuxolimab. The CDR3 sequence: CASSQDRQVPYEQYF. CDR3 nucleotide sequence: TGCGCCAGCAGCCAAGATCGGCAGGTCCCCTACGAGCAGTACTTC.